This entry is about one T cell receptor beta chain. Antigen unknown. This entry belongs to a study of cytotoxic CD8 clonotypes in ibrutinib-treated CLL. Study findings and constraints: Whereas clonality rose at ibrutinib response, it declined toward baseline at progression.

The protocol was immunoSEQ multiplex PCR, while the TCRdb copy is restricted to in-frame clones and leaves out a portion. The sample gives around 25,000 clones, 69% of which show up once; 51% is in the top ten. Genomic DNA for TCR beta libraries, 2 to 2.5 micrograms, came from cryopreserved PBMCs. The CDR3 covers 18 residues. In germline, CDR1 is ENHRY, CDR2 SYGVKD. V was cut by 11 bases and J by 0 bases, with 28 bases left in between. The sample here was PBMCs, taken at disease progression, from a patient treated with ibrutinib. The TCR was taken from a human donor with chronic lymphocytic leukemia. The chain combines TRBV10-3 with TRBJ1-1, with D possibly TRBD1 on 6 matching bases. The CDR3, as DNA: TGTGCCCATCCGGGTTGTACCGGGACATCCTGTATGAACACTGAAGCTTTCTTT. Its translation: CAHPGCTGTSCMNTEAFF.